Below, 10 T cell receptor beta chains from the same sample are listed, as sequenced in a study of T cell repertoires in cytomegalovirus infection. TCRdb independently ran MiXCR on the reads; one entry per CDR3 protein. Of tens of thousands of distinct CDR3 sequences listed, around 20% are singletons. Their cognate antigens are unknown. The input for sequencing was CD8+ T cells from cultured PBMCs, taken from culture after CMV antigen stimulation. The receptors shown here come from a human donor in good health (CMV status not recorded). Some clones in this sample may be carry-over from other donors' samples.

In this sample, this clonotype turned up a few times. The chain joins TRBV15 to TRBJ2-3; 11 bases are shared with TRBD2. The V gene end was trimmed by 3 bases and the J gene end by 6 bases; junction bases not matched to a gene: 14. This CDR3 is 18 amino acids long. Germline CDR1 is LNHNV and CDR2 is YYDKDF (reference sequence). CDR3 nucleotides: TGTGCCACCAGCAGTTCGGGACTAGCGGATTCCGAAGGTGATACGCAGTATTTT. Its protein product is CATSSSGLADSEGDTQYF.

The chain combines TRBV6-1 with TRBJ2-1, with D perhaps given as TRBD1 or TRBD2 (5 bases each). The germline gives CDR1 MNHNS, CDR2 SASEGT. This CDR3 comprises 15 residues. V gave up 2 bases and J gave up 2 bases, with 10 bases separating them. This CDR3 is CASSEIGETYNEQFF. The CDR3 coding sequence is TGTGCCAGCAGTGAAATAGGGGAGACCTACAATGAGCAGTTCTTC.

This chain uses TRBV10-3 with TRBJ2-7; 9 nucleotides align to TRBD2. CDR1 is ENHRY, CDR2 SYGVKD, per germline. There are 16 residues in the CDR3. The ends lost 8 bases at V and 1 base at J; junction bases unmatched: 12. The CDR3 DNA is TGTGCCATCGGTTACGACGGCGGGAGGGCGTCCTACGAGCAGTACTTC. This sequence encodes CAIGYDGGRASYEQYF.

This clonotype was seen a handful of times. The CDR3 loop is CASSLRGLNTEAFF. The CDR3, as DNA: TGTGCCAGCAGCTTACGGGGGCTGAACACTGAAGCTTTCTTT. The rearrangement links TRBV7-6 to TRBJ1-1; maybe TRBD1 (6 bases). CDR1 and CDR2 (germline): SGHVS, FNYEAQ. The CDR3 runs 14 residues. The ends were cut back, 2 bases at V and 0 bases at J, with 7 bases in the middle.

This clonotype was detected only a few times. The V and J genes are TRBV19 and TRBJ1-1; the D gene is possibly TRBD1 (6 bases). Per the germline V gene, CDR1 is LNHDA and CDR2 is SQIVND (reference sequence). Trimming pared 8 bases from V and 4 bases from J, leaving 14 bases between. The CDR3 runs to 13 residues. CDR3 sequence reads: CASQGIPSTEAFF. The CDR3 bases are TGTGCCAGTCAGGGGATACCTAGCACTGAAGCTTTCTTT.

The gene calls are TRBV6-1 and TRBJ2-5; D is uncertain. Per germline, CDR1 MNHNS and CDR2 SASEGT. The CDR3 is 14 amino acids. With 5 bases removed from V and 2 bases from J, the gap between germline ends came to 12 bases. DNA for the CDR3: TGTGCCAGCAGTTTATCTGGGTCACAAGAGACCCAGTACTTC. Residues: CASSLSGSQETQYF.

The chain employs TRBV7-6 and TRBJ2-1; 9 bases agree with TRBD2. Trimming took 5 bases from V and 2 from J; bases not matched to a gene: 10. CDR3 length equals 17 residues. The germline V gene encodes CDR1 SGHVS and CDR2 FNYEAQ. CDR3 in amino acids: CASSPKSRTSAYNEQFF. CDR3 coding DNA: TGTGCCAGCAGCCCCAAGTCCAGGACTAGCGCCTACAATGAGCAGTTCTTC.

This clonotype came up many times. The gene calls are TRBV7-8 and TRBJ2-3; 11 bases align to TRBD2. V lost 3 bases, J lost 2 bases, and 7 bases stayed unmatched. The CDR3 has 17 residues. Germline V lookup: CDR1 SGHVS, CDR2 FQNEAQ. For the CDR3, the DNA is TGTGCCAGCAGCTTTAGCCTAGCGGGGGGTCACACAGATACGCAGTATTTT. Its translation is CASSFSLAGGHTDTQYF.

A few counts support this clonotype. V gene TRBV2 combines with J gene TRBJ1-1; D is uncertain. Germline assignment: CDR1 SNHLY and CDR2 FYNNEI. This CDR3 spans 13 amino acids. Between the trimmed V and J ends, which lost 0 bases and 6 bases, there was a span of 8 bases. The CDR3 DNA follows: TGTGCCAGCAGTGAAGCGATTTCAGCTGAAGCTTTCTTT. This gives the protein CASSEAISAEAFF.

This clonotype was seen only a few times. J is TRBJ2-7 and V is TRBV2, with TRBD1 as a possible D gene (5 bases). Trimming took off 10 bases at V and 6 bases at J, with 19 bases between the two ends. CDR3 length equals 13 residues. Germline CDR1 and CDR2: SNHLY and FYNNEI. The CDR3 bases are TGTGCCATAAAAAGGGGCTTCCAAAGCGAGCAGTACTTC. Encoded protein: CAIKRGFQSEQYF.